The sequence of this T cell receptor (beta chain) was determined in a study of PD-L1 blockade in urothelial cancer. Whole-study context: Patients had received 0 to 3 prior chemotherapy regimens. The researchers analyzed blood 3 weeks (second dose) and 6 weeks after treatment start.

The time point denotes: pretreatment peripheral blood. Repertoires were generated with immunoSEQ multiplex PCR, while TCRdb's copy carries only in-frame clones and drops some. The sample shows 40,000 to 55,000 clones, about 88% of them seen only once. CDR3 length: 16 residues. CDR1 is MNHEY, CDR2 SVGAGI, per germline. V shed 2 bases, J shed 6 bases, and the junction held 8 bases outside the gene matches. The rearrangement uses TRBV6-5 and TRBJ2-3; 10 bases match TRBD2. Sequencing was performed on PBMCs, taken around atezolizumab (anti-PD-L1) treatment. The clonotype comes from a donor at least 40 years old with urothelial cancer. Here the CDR3 DNA reads TGTGCCAGCAGTTACCGGACTAGCGGTAGCCCGGATACGCAGTATTTT. Protein product: CASSYRTSGSPDTQYF.